This T cell receptor (beta chain) was sequenced for a study of OX40 agonist ivuxolimab in advanced cancers. Study-wide context: The study gave patients intravenous ivuxolimab at 0.01 to 10 mg/kg every 2 weeks. Among those enrolled, mean age was about 62 years (range about 23 to 79) and roughly 84% were male. Study observations and caveats: The study found among the lowest clonal expansion in partial responders at 0.1-3.0 mg/kg.

About this clone: The antigen remains undetermined.

Germline-derived CDR1 and CDR2 are SGHRS and YFSETQ. The CDR3 length is 15 residues. V lost 4 bases and J lost 4, with 17 bases in between. Some clones are missing from TCRdb's copy, which holds only in-frame ones; the method was immunoSEQ multiplex PCR. The data show 80,000 or so clones, over 75% seen once. The receptor comes from an adult with an advanced solid tumor such as melanoma, head and neck, liver or kidney cancer. The source material was CD4+ or CD8+ T cells sorted from blood, sampled in a trial of the OX40 agonist ivuxolimab. This sequence joins TRBV5-1 and TRBJ1-2; no reliable D call. The CDR3: CASSGSGPRGYGYTF. The CDR3 region has the DNA TGCGCCAGCAGCGGATCGGGCCCCCGGGGCTATGGCTACACCTTC.